The entry below gives a single TCR beta chain sequence along with its context. Trimming took 4 bases from V and 0 from J; bases not matched to a gene: 4. This CDR3 contains 14 residues. Germline CDR1 and CDR2: SGHTS and YDEGEE. The data belong to a study of T cell changes during pregnancy in multiple sclerosis. Assay used: immunoSEQ multiplex PCR; TCRdb lists only in-frame clones, some missing. The profile shows approximately 32,000 clones, roughly 87% of them singletons. The TCR was taken from a female donor with multiple sclerosis, enrolled in a pregnancy study. The rearrangement joins TRBV5-8 to TRBJ2-7; 7 bases match TRBD1. Here the sequenced sample was CD8+ T cells from peripheral blood mononuclear cells, taken in the second trimester of pregnancy. The DNA for the CDR3 is TGTGCCAGCAGCGCCCGGGACAGCTCCTACGAGCAGTACTTC. Amino acids: CASSARDSSYEQYF.